These T cell receptor beta chains were read from a single sample in a study of T cells in localized non-small cell lung cancer. The data were produced by immunoSEQ multiplex PCR, yet TCRdb's version contains in-frame clones alone and is incomplete. The sample shows around 8,000 clones, roughly nine tenths of them seen only once. The sequencing used peripheral blood mononuclear cells, collected before any cancer treatment. The receptor source for this set is a male donor older than 55 with stage II lung adenocarcinoma. The CDR3 runs from the conserved cysteine through the conserved F or W. A D gene is named only where the DNA matches it firmly. A row's size may be missing; if present it is once, few, many or a size class.

V gene	J gene	clone size	D gene	CDR3 DNA	CDR3 protein
TRBV9	TRBJ2-1	-	-	TGTGCCAGCAGCTTCGACAATGAGCAGTTCTTC	CASSFDNEQFF
TRBV2	TRBJ1-2	-	-	TGTGCCAGTTCACAGCGAATCTTCTATGGCTACACCTTC	CASSQRIFYGYTF
TRBV19	TRBJ2-4	-	-	TGTGCCAGTAGTGACCGGCTAGCCAAAAACATTCAGTACTTC	CASSDRLAKNIQYF
TRBV6-4	TRBJ1-1	-	-	TGTGCCAGCAGTGACTCATCGGTGGGCACTGAAGCTTTCTTT	CASSDSSVGTEAFF
TRBV6-1	TRBJ2-7	-	-	TGTGCCGCTCAGTCGGTGGGGATAGGCTACGAGCAGTACTTC	CAAQSVGIGYEQYF
TRBV5-1	TRBJ2-1	-	-	TGCGCCAGCAGCCCTCACCTGAAGCGGGTTCGGGCGTTTAATGAGCAGTTCTTC	CASSPHLKRVRAFNEQFF
TRBV5-1	TRBJ1-5	-	-	TGCGCCAGCAGCTTGGGGGACAATAGCAATCAGCCCCAGCATTTT	CASSLGDNSNQPQHF
TRBV27	TRBJ1-2	-	-	TGTGCCAGCAGCCTCGGACGGAACTATGGCTACACCTTC	CASSLGRNYGYTF
TRBV1	TRBJ2-1	-	-	TGCACCAGCCGGGGAGAAGATGAGCAGTTCTTC	CTSRGEDEQFF
TRBV5-6	TRBJ2-7	-	-	TGTGCCAGCAGCTCCGGGCCCCGAGAGTACGAGCAGTACTTC	CASSSGPREYEQYF
TRBV19	TRBJ2-1	-	TRBD2	TGTGCCAGTAGTAATGTGGGACTAGCCGATGAGCAGTTCTTC	CASSNVGLADEQFF
TRBV4-3	TRBJ1-3	-	-	TGCGCCAGCAGCCAAGGAGCCTCTGGAAACACCATATATTTT	CASSQGASGNTIYF
TRBV6-1	TRBJ2-5	-	TRBD2	TGTGCCAGCATGAGGACTAGCGGGGGGGAGACCCAGTACTTC	CASMRTSGGETQYF
TRBV27	TRBJ1-2	-	TRBD1	TGTGCCAGCAGTTTCCTCGGGGCGGACAGGGAGGGCTACACCTTC	CASSFLGADREGYTF
TRBV11-3	TRBJ2-2	-	-	TGTGCCAGCAGCTTAGGAGGGACCCTTTCCTCACGGGGGGAGCTGTTTTTT	CASSLGGTLSSRGELFF
TRBV9	TRBJ2-3	-	-	TGTGCCAGCAGCCCTACGCCGGGGGGCACAGATACGCAGTATTTT	CASSPTPGGTDTQYF
TRBV6-1	TRBJ2-1	-	TRBD2	TGTGCCAGCAGAAGGACTAGCGGGGGTTCCAATGAGCAGTTCTTC	CASRRTSGGSNEQFF
TRBV4-3	TRBJ2-3	-	-	TGCGCCAGCAGCCAAGACAGGTTAACCACAGATACGCAGTATTTT	CASSQDRLTTDTQYF
TRBV6-5	TRBJ1-2	-	-	TGTGCCAGCAGTTACTCTGGGAAGGAAAACTATGGCTACACCTTC	CASSYSGKENYGYTF
TRBV4-1	TRBJ1-2	-	-	TGCGCCAGCAGCCAAGAGACAGAGAACAACTATGGCTACACCTTC	CASSQETENNYGYTF
TRBV5-1	TRBJ2-7	-	TRBD2	TGCGCCAGCAGCCAGCGGGGTCTGGCCTACGAGCAGTACTTC	CASSQRGLAYEQYF
TRBV2	TRBJ1-3	-	-	TGTGCCAGCAGTGTTCTTACAGGGCGAGACTCTGGAAACACCATATATTTT	CASSVLTGRDSGNTIYF
TRBV7-4	TRBJ1-2	-	TRBD1	TGCCCCCCGGGGAGGGGGACAGATGGCTACACCTTC	CPPGRGTDGYTF
TRBV2	TRBJ2-7	once	TRBD1	TGTGCCAGCAGTCAGCCGGGACAGCCTTCCTACGAGCAGTACTTC	CASSQPGQPSYEQYF
TRBV10-3	TRBJ2-6	-	-	TGTGCCATCAAGGCCGAAACCCTACTCTCTGGGGCCAACGTCCTGACTTTC	CAIKAETLLSGANVLTF
TRBV5-8	TRBJ2-7	-	TRBD1	TGTGCCAGCACCCTTGGGACAGGGTTATACGAGCAGTACTTC	CASTLGTGLYEQYF
TRBV29-1	TRBJ1-2	-	-	TGCAGCGTCCGGACAGCTAACTATGGCTACACCTTC	CSVRTANYGYTF
TRBV7-9	TRBJ2-7	few	-	TGTGCCAGCAGTTCCGATTTCTACGAGCAGTACTTC	CASSSDFYEQYF
TRBV19	TRBJ1-5	-	-	TGTGCCAGTAGTCGGGGGGTACATCAGCCCCAGCATTTT	CASSRGVHQPQHF
TRBV4-1	TRBJ1-1	-	TRBD1	TGCGCCAGCAGACCTCCGGGACAGGGGACTGAAGCTTTCTTT	CASRPPGQGTEAFF
TRBV7-3	TRBJ1-5	-	-	TGTGCCAGCAGCTTAACAGGGAGGAGCAATCAGCCCCAGCATTTT	CASSLTGRSNQPQHF
TRBV6-1	TRBJ2-2	-	-	TGTGCCAGCACAAGCGCCAGGGCCACCGGGGAGCTGTTTTTT	CASTSARATGELFF
TRBV4-3	TRBJ2-1	-	TRBD2	TGCGCCAGCAGCCAAGACACTGGGGCGGGGGGCTTAAATGAGCAGTTCTTC	CASSQDTGAGGLNEQFF
TRBV7-8	TRBJ2-5	-	-	TGTGCCAGCCTCCAGGGAGAGACCCAGTACTTC	CASLQGETQYF
TRBV9	TRBJ2-3	-	TRBD1	TGTGCCAGCAGCGTCGCCGGGACAGCGCTAATTGGAGATACGCAGTATTTT	CASSVAGTALIGDTQYF
TRBV5-1	TRBJ2-3	-	-	TGCGCCAGTACCGGGGGAAACCCCACAGATACGCAGTATTTT	CASTGGNPTDTQYF
TRBV12-2	TRBJ1-5	few	-	TGTGCAAGTCGCCTTCAGCCCGCAGGGCCTCATCAGCCCCAGCATTTT	CASRLQPAGPHQPQHF
TRBV13	TRBJ2-1	-	-	TGTGCCAGCAGCCTCCCCCCAGGGGTTGAGCAGTTCTTC	CASSLPPGVEQFF
TRBV5-4	TRBJ1-3	-	-	TGTGCCAGCAGCGTCGACGGCCTCTCTGGAAACACCATATATTTT	CASSVDGLSGNTIYF
TRBV7-2	TRBJ1-2	-	-	TGTGCCAGCAGCTTAGCAGTTTGGCCTAACTACGATGGCTACACCTTC	CASSLAVWPNYDGYTF
TRBV6-5	TRBJ1-3	-	-	TGTGCCAGCAAAACACAGCTCTCTGGAAACACCATATATTTT	CASKTQLSGNTIYF
TRBV4-2	TRBJ2-7	-	-	TGTGCCAGCAGCCAAGGGACCCGCAGACAGGTCTCCTACGAGCAGTACTTC	CASSQGTRRQVSYEQYF
TRBV5-6	TRBJ1-3	-	-	TGTGCCAGCAGCTTGACAGGGTCAGGAGGAAACACCATATATTTT	CASSLTGSGGNTIYF